The text below deals with one T cell receptor (beta chain). The trim removed 3 bases at V and 0 bases at J, leaving 6 bases unmatched. The CDR3 has 18 amino acids. Germline assignment: CDR1 SNHLY and CDR2 FYNNEI. How the authors handled the data: Scientists estimated how many nucleated cells there were by amplifying reference gene primers. The assay was immunoSEQ multiplex PCR, and TCRdb's table has in-frame clones only and misses some. V and J calls and clone size come straight from that table; D and trimming were deduced from the DNA. The table includes about 16,000 clones, approximately 92% detected once. The data belong to a study of blood T cell repertoires in COVID-19. Looking at the study overall: There were acute and convalescent COVID-19 samples, and they came from the United States, Italy and Spain. T cells, B-cell-depleted T cells, or PBMCs provided the cDNA or gDNA that served as material.

The clonotype comes from a human donor with active COVID-19. The donor label of this sample is uncertain. V and J are TRBV2 and TRBJ2-4; 12 bases map to TRBD2. Source material: peripheral blood. The CDR3 loop reads CASSDMLAGGIAKNIQYF. DNA for the CDR3: TGTGCCAGCAGTGATATGCTAGCGGGGGGGATAGCCAAAAACATTCAGTACTTC.